A single sample gave rise to the 8 T cell receptor beta chains below, sequenced in a study of blood T cell repertoires in COVID-19 (dated by TCRdb to the early 2020s). Libraries were constructed by the immunoSEQ multiplex PCR assay. The table comes from immuneACCESS by way of TCRdb, which keeps in-frame sequences with V and J called. Part of the clones is missing from these tables; in studies checked, under half for an unresolved V gene and the rest for unknown reasons. In all, the sample holds approximately 100,000 clones, and about 85% of those were seen once. The top ten constitute 3% to 3.5% of the sample. Sample: peripheral blood. These TCRs come from a man aged 50 or older in a cohort sampled during active COVID-19.

The rearrangement uses TRBV19 and TRBJ1-5, with D possibly TRBD1 on 5 matching bases. CDR3 size: 14 residues. Trimming removed 11 bases from V and 5 bases from J, with 19 bases in between. Germline values: CDR1 LNHDA, CDR2 SQIVND (reference sequence). CDR3 amino acids: CAEVGRDRDQPQHF. The CDR3 bases are TGTGCCGAAGTAGGGAGGGACCGGGATCAGCCCCAGCATTTT.

V gene TRBV5-1 combines with J gene TRBJ2-3, with 9 positions matching TRBD1. CDR3 length: 16 residues. The germline CDR1 and CDR2 sequences are SGHRS and YFSETQ. Losses at the gene ends were 0 bases for V and 6 bases for J; bases not matched to a gene: 8. The CDR3 loop reads CASSLGRRTGVDTQYF. The CDR3 region has the DNA TGCGCCAGCAGCTTGGGGCGCCGGACAGGGGTTGATACGCAGTATTTT.

This clone was picked up one time. The chain is built from TRBV5-4 and TRBJ2-3, with no clear D. The germline V gene has CDR1 SGHNT and CDR2 YYREEE (reference sequence). The CDR3 consists of 16 residues. The V end was cut by 4 bases, the J end by 2 bases, with 17 bases between. Here the CDR3 DNA reads TGTGCCAGCAGCCCTGCTGGCGGAAAACTCACAGATACGCAGTATTTT. Protein: CASSPAGGKLTDTQYF. The full variable domain, in which reference TRBV5-4 and TRBJ2-3 provide the parts outside the CDR3, is ETGVTQSPTHLIKTRGQQVTLRCSSQSGHNTVSWYQQALGQGPQFIFQYYREEENGRGNFPPRFSGLQFPNYSSELNVNALELDDSALYLCASSPAGGKLTDTQYFGPGTRLTVL.

The V and J genes are TRBV5-5 and TRBJ1-5; maybe TRBD1 (6 bases). This CDR3 contains 15 residues. Trimming pared 6 bases from V and 0 bases from J, leaving 13 bases between. CDR1 SGHKS and CDR2 YYEKEE come from the germline V gene (reference sequence). CDR3 DNA: TGTGCCAGCACCCAGGACAGTTATAGCAATCAGCCCCAGCATTTT. Protein: CASTQDSYSNQPQHF.

The chain couples TRBV27 to TRBJ2-7; D unclear. Trimming cost V 5 bases and J 2 bases, with 7 bases left between them. The CDR3 loop spans 12 amino acids. Per germline, CDR1 MNHEY and CDR2 SMNVEV (reference sequence). CDR3 DNA sequence: TGTGCCAGCAGTACGGAGACCTACGAGCAGTACGTC. Its translation: CASSTETYEQYV.

The chain couples TRBV25-1 to TRBJ2-7; TRBD1 matches 9 bases. Per the germline V gene, CDR1 is MGHDK and CDR2 is SYGVNS. Germline trimming cut 7 bases from V and 3 bases from J; bases unmatched to any gene: 1. CDR3 length equals 12 residues. CDR3 in amino acids: CASKGQGYEQYF. The CDR3 region has the DNA TGTGCCAGCAAGGGACAGGGCTACGAGCAGTACTTC.

This clone was observed once. The rearrangement links TRBV4-1 to TRBJ1-5; 7 nucleotides agree with TRBD1. The CDR3 length is 19 residues. V lost 5 bases, J lost 2 bases, and 18 bases stayed unmatched. Germline V gene sequence: CDR1 MGHRA, CDR2 YSYEKL. The CDR3 DNA is TGCGCCAGCAGCTGGGCCTCGGGACAGAGCCTTTTTGGCAATCAGCCCCAGCATTTT. Protein: CASSWASGQSLFGNQPQHF.

This clone was picked up a small number of times. V usage is TRBV12-3 or TRBV12-4 and J usage is TRBJ2-3; TRBD2 might be the D (5 bases). Trimming removed 3 bases at V and 4 bases at J, with 8 bases between. The CDR3 spans 13 residues. CDR3 coding DNA: TGTGCCAGCAGTTTGTTCGGGGCAGATACGCAGTATTTT. Protein: CASSLFGADTQYF.